Listed here are 23 T cell receptor beta chains from one sample, sequenced in a study of molecular identifiers for immune sequencing clone quantification. TCRdb fed the PCR reads into MiXCR, producing one record per CDR3 protein. The data show about 510,000 distinct CDR3 sequences, under 30% seen once. Sequenced input: naive CD8+ T cells from blood, with Jurkat cell RNA spiked in. The subset: FACS-sorted CD8+CD4-CCR7+CD45RA+ naive T cells. The receptors originated from a human donor in good health. Some libraries in this study had Jurkat cell RNA spiked in.

Concerning this clonotype: Compared with germline, one end of the junction differs, possibly owing to a read error. The V and J genes are TRBV7-2 and TRBJ1-3; TRBD1 might be the D (6 bases). Per germline, CDR1 SGHTA and CDR2 FQGNSA. The CDR3 consists of 16 residues. DNA of the CDR3: TGTGCCAGCAGCTTCCTACAGGGAGAACTTGGAACCACCATATACTTT. Protein sequence: CASSFLQGELGTTIYF.

This clonotype was counted once. One base away lies a much larger clone, so this may be a sequencing read error. The chain has TRBV4-3 and TRBJ2-7; a possible D gene is TRBD2 (7 bases). The CDR3 has 16 amino acids. V was cut by 1 base and J by 1 base, with 14 bases left in between. Germline V lookup: CDR1 LGHNA, CDR2 YSLEER. The CDR3 sequence is CASSQGRGGISYEQYF. The CDR3 nucleotides are TGCGCCAGCAGCCAAGGCCGCGGGGGCATATCCTACGAGCAGTACTTC.

Worth noting for this clonotype: This may stem from a read error, because a much larger clone lies one nucleotide away. The rearrangement links TRBV5-3 to TRBJ2-2, with D maybe TRBD1 (6 bases). TRBV5-3 is given ORF status, its function remaining uncertain. CDR3 length: 15 amino acids. With 8 bases removed from V and 3 bases from J, the gap between germline ends came to 17 bases. This CDR3 reads CASGLLAGDTGELFF. The CDR3 bases are TGTGCCAGCGGCTTGCTGGCAGGGGACACCGGGGAGCTGTTTTTT.

This clonotype has at least ten counts. The chain joins TRBV7-9 to TRBJ1-3; a possible D gene is TRBD1 (5 bases). The germline gives CDR1 SEHNR, CDR2 FQNEAQ (reference sequence). Trimming cost V 3 bases and J 0 bases, with 15 bases left between them. This CDR3 contains 17 residues. For the CDR3, the DNA is TGTGCCAGCAGCTTTGGACGCACGGGGGGCTCTGGAAACACCATATATTTT. Protein product: CASSFGRTGGSGNTIYF. Together with reference TRBV7-9 and TRBJ1-3, the CDR3 gives the full variable domain: DTGVSQNPRHKITKRGQNVTFRCDPISEHNRLYWYRQTLGQGPEFLTYFQNEAQLEKSRLLSDRFSAERPKGSFSTLEIQRTEQGDSAMYLCASSFGRTGGSGNTIYFGEGSWLTVV.

As for this clonotype: The junction departs from germline at one end; a sequencing error may be responsible. The V gene is TRBV18, the J gene TRBJ2-5; D gene ambiguous. The CDR3 totals 15 residues. Germline CDR1 reads KGHSH; CDR2 reads LQKENI. Here the CDR3 reads CARSARPNDQETQSF. The CDR3 DNA is TGTGCCCGCTCCGCCCGTCCGAATGACCAAGAGACCCAGTCCTTC.

This clonotype was observed many times. The chain recombines TRBV4-3 with TRBJ2-7; TRBD2 is a possible D gene (6 bases). This CDR3 contains 17 residues. The V end lost 0 bases, the J end lost 2 bases, and 17 bases lay between the germline ends. The germline CDR1 and CDR2 sequences are LGHNA and YSLEER. CDR3 loop: CASSQEVIADLAYEQYF. CDR3 in DNA: TGCGCCAGCAGCCAAGAAGTAATAGCGGATTTAGCCTACGAGCAGTACTTC.

The chain employs TRBV4-3 and TRBJ2-7; 8 bases agree with TRBD2. Germline values: CDR1 LGHNA, CDR2 YSLEER. Trimming took 5 bases from V and 3 from J; bases not matched to a gene: 6. The CDR3 is 14 amino acids. The CDR3 coding sequence is TGCGCCAGCAGCGTAGGTAGCGGGAACTACGAGCAGTACTTC. The encoded protein is CASSVGSGNYEQYF.

At least ten counts were recorded for this clonotype. This chain links TRBV7-9 with TRBJ2-2; no definite D call. This CDR3 has 12 residues. The V gene's germline CDR1 is SEHNR and CDR2 FQNEAQ (reference sequence). CDR3 sequence reads: CAHSPNTGELFF. DNA of the CDR3: TGTGCGCACTCTCCGAACACCGGGGAGCTGTTTTTT.

The rearrangement joins TRBV7-9 to TRBJ2-7; a weak D match, TRBD2 (5 bases). The germline CDR1 and CDR2 sequences are SEHNR and FQNEAQ (reference sequence). This CDR3 has 15 residues. V shed 1 base and J shed 1 base, with 11 bases lying between them. CDR3 in DNA: TGTGCCAGCAGCTTAGGAGACTACCTGTCCTACGAGCAGTACTTC. Its protein is CASSLGDYLSYEQYF.

This chain uses TRBV9 with TRBJ2-2; a weak D match, TRBD1 (6 bases). Germline loops: CDR1 SGDLS, CDR2 YYNGEE. With 2 bases removed from V and 1 base from J, the gap between germline ends came to 9 bases. The CDR3 has 15 residues. The CDR3 is CASSVRGGNTGELFF. The CDR3 DNA reads TGTGCCAGCAGCGTTAGAGGGGGGAACACCGGGGAGCTGTTTTTT.

The V and J genes are TRBV19 and TRBJ2-1; TRBD1 aligns across 7 bases. This CDR3 spans 13 amino acids. The J segment lost 5 bases and the V segment lost 10 bases, leaving 8 bases of the junction unmatched. CDR1 is LNHDA and CDR2 is SQIVND in the germline V gene (reference sequence). The CDR3 is CATDRTPNNEQFF. The DNA for the CDR3 is TGTGCCACGGACAGGACCCCGAACAATGAGCAGTTCTTC. Supplemented by reference TRBV19 and TRBJ2-1, the full variable domain reads DGGITQSPKYLFRKEGQNVTLSCEQNLNHDAMYWYRQDPGQGLRLIYYSQIVNDFQKGDIAEGYSVSREKKESFPLTVTSAQKNPTAFYLCATDRTPNNEQFFGPGTRLTVL.

V is TRBV11-2 and J is TRBJ2-7, with D hard to call. Germline V gives CDR1 SGHAT, CDR2 FQNNGV. The germline V and J ends were trimmed by 0 bases and 3 bases, with 12 bases remaining between them. The CDR3 contains 15 residues. Here the CDR3 reads CASSLEWQCLYEQYF. CDR3 coding DNA: TGTGCCAGCAGCTTAGAGTGGCAGTGCCTCTACGAGCAGTACTTC.

The sample holds a few counts of this clonotype. V usage is TRBV7-9 and J usage is TRBJ1-2; no clear D. Trimming stripped 4 bases from V and 7 bases from J, with 16 bases between. Germline V CDR1 and CDR2: SEHNR, FQNEAQ (reference sequence). The CDR3 totals 14 residues. CDR3: CASSWSAGAAGYTF. For the CDR3, the DNA is TGTGCCAGCAGCTGGTCGGCAGGAGCGGCTGGCTACACCTTC.

The sample holds a few counts of this clonotype. The gene calls are TRBV29-1 and TRBJ2-7, with D perhaps TRBD2 (5 bases). This CDR3 has 13 residues. Trimming stripped 1 base from V and 6 bases from J, with 13 bases between. CDR1 is SQVTM, CDR2 ANQGSEA, per germline. DNA for the CDR3: TGCAGCGTTGAAGTGACTAATTCCATCGAGCAGTACTTC. It specifies CSVEVTNSIEQYF.

The chain carries TRBV19 and TRBJ2-7; no clear D gene. The V end lost 5 bases, the J end lost 0 bases, and 11 bases lay between the germline ends. The CDR3 consists of 14 residues. CDR1 is LNHDA and CDR2 is SQIVND in the germline V gene (reference sequence). The CDR3 here is CASSVVSSSYEQYF. CDR3 in DNA: TGTGCCAGTAGTGTTGTCTCGAGCTCCTACGAGCAGTACTTC.

This clonotype appeared a few times. J is TRBJ2-5 and V is TRBV10-2, with D possibly TRBD2 on 6 matching bases. CDR1 WSHSY and CDR2 SAAADI come from the germline V gene. With 0 bases removed from V and 4 bases from J, the gap between germline ends came to 12 bases. The CDR3 is 15 residues long. CDR3 amino acids: CASSESFGGVETQYF. CDR3 DNA: TGCGCCAGCAGTGAGTCGTTTGGCGGGGTAGAGACCCAGTACTTC.

V is TRBV12-3 or TRBV12-4 and J is TRBJ2-3, with 7 bases fitting TRBD1. CDR3 length: 15 amino acids. V lost 2 bases and J lost 5; bases outside the gene matches: 7. The CDR3 region is CASSLTLQGKDTQYF. The CDR3, as DNA: TGTGCCAGCAGTTTAACTCTACAGGGGAAAGATACGCAGTATTTT.

This clonotype was seen only a few times. This chain joins TRBV19 and TRBJ2-3; either TRBD1 or TRBD2 may supply D (6 bases each). Trimming pared 6 bases from V and 2 bases from J, leaving 15 bases between. Germline CDR1 reads LNHDA; CDR2 reads SQIVND (reference sequence). The CDR3 loop spans 15 amino acids. CDR3 in DNA: TGTGCCAGTAGCCCGAGGGGGGCGACCACAGATACGCAGTATTTT. This translates into CASSPRGATTDTQYF.

To note about this clonotype: This may arise from a read error, as a much more abundant clone is one base away. This chain connects TRBV27 to TRBJ1-4, with D possibly being TRBD1 (6 bases). The CDR3 has 14 residues. The germline CDR1 and CDR2 sequences are MNHEY and SMNVEV (reference sequence). V was clipped by 5 bases and J by 8 bases, with 15 bases between them. The CDR3 is CASSPNTGYEKLFF. The CDR3 bases are TGTGCCAGCAGTCCAAACACAGGGTACGAAAAACTGTTTTTT.

This chain links TRBV20-1 with TRBJ2-3, with TRBD1 as a possible D gene (5 bases). Per germline, CDR1 DFQATT and CDR2 SNEGSKA (reference sequence). V lost 6 bases, J lost 1 base, and 8 bases lay in between. CDR3 size: 12 residues. The CDR3 bases are TGCAGTGCAGGGGCTGGCACAGATACGCAGTATTTT. Its protein product is CSAGAGTDTQYF.

Comment on this clonotype: The junction departs from germline at one end; a sequencing error may be responsible. The V gene is TRBV12-3 or TRBV12-4, the J gene TRBJ2-3, with 9 bases that match TRBD2. There are 15 residues in the CDR3. CDR3 loop: CASSQGAGGQDAQYF. The CDR3 region has the DNA TGTGCCAGCAGCCAAGGCGCGGGGGGGCAAGATGCGCAGTATTTT.

This chain joins TRBV10-3 and TRBJ2-7; D call uncertain. Trimming shortened V by 3 bases and J by 2 bases, and 8 bases separated the two germline ends. Germline V gene data show CDR1 as ENHRY and CDR2 as SYGVKD. This CDR3 is 13 amino acids long. This CDR3 is CAISDPSTYEQYF. The CDR3 coding sequence is TGTGCCATCAGTGACCCATCCACCTACGAGCAGTACTTC.

This clonotype was counted at least ten times. The rearrangement links TRBV7-9 to TRBJ2-7, with D perhaps assigned TRBD1 or TRBD2 (5 bases each). Germline loops: CDR1 SEHNR, CDR2 FQNEAQ (reference sequence). The CDR3 is 14 amino acids. Trimming removed 4 bases from V and 4 bases from J, with 14 bases in between. CDR3 nucleotide sequence: TGTGCCAGCAGCTATGGGGGTCGGTTGTACGAGCAGTACTTC. Amino acid sequence: CASSYGGRLYEQYF.